Below, 31 T cell receptor beta chains from the same sample are listed, as sequenced in a study of blood T cell repertoires in COVID-19. Profiling relied on immunoSEQ multiplex PCR, and the TCRdb table lists in-frame clones only, not all of them. The sample carries some 250,000 clones, roughly 90% recorded once. The sample was PBMCs or T cells enriched from blood (not recorded which). The receptors were gathered from a man aged 35 to 55 who had recovered from COVID-19.

The J gene is TRBJ1-4, the V gene TRBV7-2; D gene unclear. The CDR3 is 14 residues long. V lost 5 bases and J lost 5, with 12 bases in between. Germline V gene lookup returns CDR1 SGHTA and CDR2 FQGNSA. This CDR3 is CASSPGGGNEKLFF. The CDR3 region has the DNA TGTGCCAGCAGCCCTGGCGGAGGGAATGAAAAACTGTTTTTT.

V is TRBV19 and J is TRBJ2-1, with D perhaps TRBD2 (5 bases). This CDR3 has 15 residues. CDR1 and CDR2 (germline): LNHDA, SQIVND (reference sequence). V was cut by 5 bases and J by 9 bases, with 20 bases left in between. CDR3: CASSLPRLGVGEQFF. The CDR3 DNA follows: TGTGCCAGTAGTCTTCCCCGTCTCGGGGTCGGTGAGCAGTTCTTC.

The J gene is TRBJ2-3, the V gene TRBV7-2; TRBD2 aligns across 12 bases. The V segment lost 2 bases and the J segment 4 bases; nucleotides outside the gene matches: 1. The CDR3 has 15 amino acids. The germline V gene has CDR1 SGHTA and CDR2 FQGNSA. The CDR3 DNA is TGTGCCAGCAGCTTACGGACTAGCGGGGCAGATACGCAGTATTTT. Translating it yields CASSLRTSGADTQYF.

In this sample, this clone turned up once. J is TRBJ1-2 and V is TRBV30; 9 bases are shared with TRBD1. Unmatched junction bases numbered 7, after V lost 6 bases and J lost 8 bases. The CDR3 contains 12 residues. Germline CDR1 and CDR2: GTSNPN and SVGIG (reference sequence). CDR3: CACTQGARGYTF. DNA for the CDR3: TGTGCCTGTACACAGGGGGCGCGCGGCTACACCTTC. The whole variable domain, remainder taken from reference TRBV30 and TRBJ1-2, is SQTIHQWPATLVQPVGSPLSLECTVEGTSNPNLYWYRQAAGRGLQLLFYSVGIGQISSEVPQNLSASRPQDRQFILSSKKLLLSDSGFYLCACTQGARGYTFGSGTRLTVV.

The chain is built from TRBV6-4 and TRBJ2-1, with D possibly matching TRBD1 (5 bases). Germline V lookup: CDR1 MRHNA, CDR2 SNTAGT. V shed 4 bases and J shed 0 bases, with 10 bases lying between them. The CDR3 runs to 15 residues. The CDR3 region has the DNA TGTGCCAGCAGTGCGGAACAGGTCTCCTACAATGAGCAGTTCTTC. It translates to CASSAEQVSYNEQFF.

The chain has TRBV27 and TRBJ2-3; D perhaps matches TRBD2 (5 bases). This CDR3 is 14 amino acids long. The germline V gene has CDR1 MNHEY and CDR2 SMNVEV (reference sequence). V was trimmed by 8 bases and J by 2 bases, leaving 14 bases between them. The CDR3 loop is CASGKLDYTDTQYF. For the CDR3, the DNA is TGTGCCAGCGGCAAACTAGACTACACAGATACGCAGTATTTT.

This clone has only a few counts. The chain employs TRBV12-5 and TRBJ2-2, with 11 nucleotides matching TRBD2. Losses at the gene ends were 6 bases for V and 5 bases for J; bases not matched to a gene: 5. The germline gives CDR1 LGHNT, CDR2 FRNRAP. The CDR3 consists of 15 residues. The CDR3 DNA follows: TGTGCTAGTGGGTCACTAGCGGGAGAGACCGGGGAGCTGTTTTTT. It translates to CASGSLAGETGELFF.

The chain uses TRBV19 and TRBJ2-7, with a weak D call TRBD1 (5 bases). Between the trimmed V and J ends, which lost 4 bases and 4 bases, there was a span of 8 bases. CDR3 length equals 12 residues. Germline V gene lookup returns CDR1 LNHDA and CDR2 SQIVND (reference sequence). CDR3 loop: CASSTGRYEQYF. CDR3 nucleotide sequence: TGTGCCAGTAGTACAGGGCGGTACGAGCAGTACTTC.

CDR3 DNA sequence: TGTGCCAGCACACCCGGGACAGGCTTTGGCTACACCTTC. Amino acid sequence: CASTPGTGFGYTF. V and J are TRBV6-5 and TRBJ1-2; TRBD1 matches 8 bases. V was pared by 7 bases and J by 7 bases, with 8 bases of the junction left unmatched. Germline V lookup: CDR1 MNHEY, CDR2 SVGAGI. The CDR3 totals 13 residues.

The CDR3 DNA follows: TGTGCCAGCAGCTTAGCCTCGACAGGGGGGTTGATGAACACTGAAGCTTTCTTT. This codes for CASSLASTGGLMNTEAFF. The chain combines TRBV7-3 with TRBJ1-1, with 9 bases that match TRBD1. The V and J ends lost 2 bases and 0 bases, in that order; junction bases with no gene match: 10. From germline, CDR1 is SGHTA and CDR2 FQGTGA. The CDR3 loop spans 18 amino acids.

V and J are TRBV27 and TRBJ2-1; TRBD2 matches 9 bases. The junction had 6 bases not matched to a gene; V was cut back by 5 bases and J by 4 bases. The CDR3 is 15 residues long. CDR1 and CDR2 (germline): MNHEY, SMNVEV (reference sequence). The CDR3 reads CASSLLAGIYNEQFF. The CDR3 DNA reads TGTGCCAGCAGTCTTCTAGCGGGAATTTACAATGAGCAGTTCTTC.

The chain links TRBV15 to TRBJ2-3; 8 positions match TRBD2. Trimming removed 3 bases from V and 6 bases from J; junction bases left unmatched: 8. The CDR3 covers 15 residues. Germline-derived CDR1 and CDR2 are LNHNV and YYDKDF (reference sequence). CDR3 sequence (DNA): TGTGCCACCAGCAGCTGGACTAGCCAGGTGGATACGCAGTATTTT. Protein: CATSSWTSQVDTQYF.

This rearrangement joins TRBV10-3 to TRBJ2-1, with 12 bases fitting TRBD2. With V trimmed by 0 bases and J by 7 bases, 4 bases remained unmatched. The length of the CDR3 is 16 residues. Germline V CDR1 and CDR2: ENHRY, SYGVKD. CDR3 bases: TGTGCCATCAGTGAGTCGACGGGACTAGCGGGTAATGAGCAGTTCTTC. Its protein product is CAISESTGLAGNEQFF.

This clone appeared a few times. This chain connects TRBV19 to TRBJ2-7; 8 bases map to TRBD2. Germline V gives CDR1 LNHDA, CDR2 SQIVND (reference sequence). The CDR3 is made up of 17 amino acids. The trim removed 10 bases at V and 0 bases at J, leaving 17 bases unmatched. The CDR3 nucleotides are TGTGCCACCCCTGGTCGTGCGGGAGGCCTTAGCTCCTACGAGCAGTACTTC. Translated, it gives CATPGRAGGLSSYEQYF. Using reference TRBV19 and TRBJ2-7 for the parts outside the CDR3, the full variable domain is DGGITQSPKYLFRKEGQNVTLSCEQNLNHDAMYWYRQDPGQGLRLIYYSQIVNDFQKGDIAEGYSVSREKKESFPLTVTSAQKNPTAFYLCATPGRAGGLSSYEQYFGPGTRLTVT.

Regarding this clone: This CDR3 is also generated by other DNA sequences in the sample. This sequence joins TRBV28 and TRBJ1-2; D is uncertain. From germline, CDR1 is MDHEN and CDR2 SYDVKM. The CDR3 spans 13 residues. V lost 6 bases to trimming and J lost 2 bases, with 10 bases between them. The CDR3 DNA is TGTGCCAGCAGCCTTGGGCAGAACTATGGCTACACCTTC. It specifies CASSLGQNYGYTF.

The chain recombines TRBV29-1 with TRBJ2-1; tentative D call: TRBD2 (6 bases). This CDR3 has 14 residues. The germline V gene has CDR1 SQVTM and CDR2 ANQGSEA. V lost 4 bases and J 1 base, leaving 11 bases between the germline ends. The CDR3 DNA follows: TGCAGCGTTGTAAGGAGGGCTTCCTACAATGAGCAGTTCTTC. This sequence encodes CSVVRRASYNEQFF.

This clone came up once. The gene calls are TRBV13 and TRBJ2-7, with TRBD1 matching over 7 bases. Germline assignment: CDR1 PRHDT and CDR2 FYEKMQ (reference sequence). CDR3 length: 14 residues. V trimming: 5 bases; J trimming: 2 bases; junction bases outside the gene matches: 6. The CDR3, as DNA: TGTGCCAGCAGCCCCGGGACAGCGGCCTACGAGCAGTACTTC. It is translated as CASSPGTAAYEQYF.

The rearrangement uses TRBV7-6 and TRBJ2-1; the D gene is possibly TRBD2 (6 bases). The CDR3 covers 15 residues. Germline values: CDR1 SGHVS, CDR2 FNYEAQ. V dropped 4 bases and J dropped 0 bases, with 10 bases sitting between them. This chain's CDR3 is CASSSAGSSYNEQFF. CDR3 coding DNA: TGTGCCAGCAGCTCGGCCGGGAGCTCCTACAATGAGCAGTTCTTC.

Only one count was recorded for this clone. The V gene is TRBV6-4, the J gene TRBJ1-1, with D maybe TRBD1 (6 bases). The CDR3 is 13 residues long. Looked up from germline, CDR1 is MRHNA and CDR2 is SNTAGT. Between the trimmed V and J ends, which lost 4 bases and 5 bases, there was a span of 11 bases. The CDR3 region is CASSGEQGTEAFF. CDR3 DNA: TGTGCCAGCAGTGGGGAGCAGGGGACTGAAGCTTTCTTT.

This chain uses TRBV19 with TRBJ1-1; 7 nucleotides match TRBD1. The CDR3 has 14 amino acids. With 7 bases clipped from V and 4 bases from J, the junction kept 9 bases outside the gene matches. From germline, CDR1 is LNHDA and CDR2 SQIVND (reference sequence). Here the CDR3 reads CASTPWTGVTEAFF. In DNA form, the CDR3 reads TGTGCCAGTACCCCATGGACAGGCGTCACTGAAGCTTTCTTT.

The chain employs TRBV6-5 and TRBJ2-3, with D maybe TRBD2 (5 bases). Germline V gene data show CDR1 as MNHEY and CDR2 as SVGAGI. The CDR3 spans 13 residues. V was shortened by 6 bases and J by 3 bases, with 10 bases between the two germline ends. DNA of the CDR3: TGTGCCAGCAGGTCTCCGGGGACAGATACGCAGTATTTT. This translates into CASRSPGTDTQYF.

The V call is TRBV6-2 or TRBV6-3, the J call TRBJ2-2, with 7 bases lining up with TRBD1. There are 14 residues in the CDR3. Germline loops: CDR1 MNHEY, CDR2 SVGEGT. V was clipped by 2 bases and J by 8 bases; unmatched bases: 5. In nucleotides, the CDR3 is TGTGCCAGCAGTTACGACAGGGCCCCAGGGGAGCTGTTTTTT. Amino acid sequence: CASSYDRAPGELFF.

In regard to this clone: Other DNA sequences in this specimen translate into the identical CDR3. The chain carries TRBV5-1 and TRBJ2-1, with D unresolved. This CDR3 region has 13 residues. Germline CDR1 is SGHRS and CDR2 is YFSETQ. V lost 0 bases to trimming and J lost 3 bases, with 4 bases between them. The CDR3 region has the DNA TGCGCCAGCAGCTTGGACAGCTACAATGAGCAGTTCTTC. Translated: CASSLDSYNEQFF.

The V and J genes are TRBV19 and TRBJ2-1; 9 positions match TRBD1. Germline V lookup: CDR1 LNHDA, CDR2 SQIVND (reference sequence). Trimming took 5 bases from V and 3 from J; bases not matched to a gene: 11. This CDR3 has 17 amino acids. DNA for the CDR3: TGTGCCAGTAGTCCCCAGGCCACAGGGGGCGTCTACAATGAGCAGTTCTTC. It codes for CASSPQATGGVYNEQFF.

The V and J genes are TRBV18 and TRBJ1-5; D not resolved. Germline-derived CDR1 and CDR2 are KGHSH and LQKENI. The V and J ends lost 3 bases and 4 bases respectively, with 13 bases between them. The CDR3 spans 15 residues. CDR3 amino acids: CASSPSFGQNQPQHF. For the CDR3, the DNA is TGTGCCAGCTCACCCTCCTTTGGGCAGAATCAGCCCCAGCATTTT. The whole variable domain, remainder taken from reference TRBV18 and TRBJ1-5, is NAGVMQNPRHLVRRRGQEARLRCSPMKGHSHVYWYRQLPEEGLKFMVYLQKENIIDESGMPKERFSAEFPKEGPSILRIQQVVRGDSAAYFCASSPSFGQNQPQHFGDGTRLSIL.

The chain carries TRBV18 and TRBJ1-2; D is perhaps TRBD1 (6 bases). Trimming removed 3 bases at V and 1 base at J, with 9 bases between. The CDR3 is 14 amino acids. Per the germline V gene, CDR1 is KGHSH and CDR2 is LQKENI. This CDR3 reads CASSPDRNNYGYTF. CDR3 DNA: TGTGCCAGCTCACCCGACAGGAATAACTATGGCTACACCTTC.

This chain links TRBV11-2 with TRBJ2-1; 11 bases line up with TRBD2. Per the germline V gene, CDR1 is SGHAT and CDR2 is FQNNGV. The trim removed 2 bases at V and 1 base at J, leaving 10 bases unmatched. CDR3 length: 19 residues. CDR3 in amino acids: CASSLFATSGMGSYNEQFF. The CDR3 bases are TGTGCCAGCAGCTTATTCGCGACTAGCGGGATGGGGTCCTACAATGAGCAGTTCTTC.

The chain links TRBV5-1 to TRBJ1-2, with D possibly being TRBD1 (6 bases). Germline-derived CDR1 and CDR2 are SGHRS and YFSETQ. V was cut by 0 bases and J by 10 bases, with 10 bases left in between. This CDR3 comprises 12 residues. The chain's CDR3 is CASSLDTGPYTF. The CDR3 DNA follows: TGCGCCAGCAGCTTGGATACAGGGCCCTACACCTTC.

This chain joins TRBV5-6 and TRBJ1-2; D remains ambiguous. The CDR3 is 16 residues long. Germline V gene sequence: CDR1 SGHDT, CDR2 YYEEEE. V was trimmed by 5 bases and J by 0 bases, leaving 17 bases between them. In DNA form, the CDR3 reads TGTGCCAGCAGTGCCGGGATACCGGGAGCTAACTATGGCTACACCTTC. It codes for CASSAGIPGANYGYTF.

The J gene is TRBJ1-5, the V gene TRBV6-1, with D perhaps matching TRBD1 (6 bases). Germline-derived CDR1 and CDR2 are MNHNS and SASEGT. V was shortened by 4 bases and J by 0 bases, with 13 bases between the two germline ends. The CDR3 loop spans 16 amino acids. CDR3: CASSVGRGDSNQPQHF. Written as DNA, the CDR3 is TGTGCCAGCAGTGTGGGGAGGGGGGATAGCAATCAGCCCCAGCATTTT.

Here the CDR3 reads CAISEPGGLNTEAFF. CDR3 bases: TGTGCCATCAGTGAGCCGGGGGGACTGAACACTGAAGCTTTCTTT. The V call is TRBV10-3, the J call TRBJ1-1; D might be TRBD1 (5 bases). CDR1 is ENHRY, CDR2 SYGVKD, per germline. This CDR3 has 15 amino acids. V was cut by 2 bases and J by 0 bases, with 10 bases left in between.